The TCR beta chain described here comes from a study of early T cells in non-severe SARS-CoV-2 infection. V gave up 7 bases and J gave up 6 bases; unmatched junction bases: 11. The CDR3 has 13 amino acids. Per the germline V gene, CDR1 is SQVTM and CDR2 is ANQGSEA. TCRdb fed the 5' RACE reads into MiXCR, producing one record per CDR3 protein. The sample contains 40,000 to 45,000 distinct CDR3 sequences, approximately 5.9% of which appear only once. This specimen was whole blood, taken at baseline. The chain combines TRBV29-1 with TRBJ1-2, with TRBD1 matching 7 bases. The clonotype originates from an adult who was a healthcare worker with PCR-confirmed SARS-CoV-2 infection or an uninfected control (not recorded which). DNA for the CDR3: TGCAGCGATGTTGGACAGGAGGTGCATGGCTACACCTTC. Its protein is CSDVGQEVHGYTF. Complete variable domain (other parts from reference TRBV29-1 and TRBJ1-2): SAVISQKPSRDICQRGTSLTIQCQVDSQVTMMFWYRQQPGQSLTLIATANQGSEATYESGFVIDKFPISRPNLTFSTLTVSNMSPEDSSIYLCSDVGQEVHGYTFGSGTRLTVV.